This T cell receptor (beta chain) was obtained from a study of blood T cells in healthy people across ages. Notes on this clonotype: Its antigen is unidentified.

Study-level results: Donor CMV infection status was unknown, possibly confounding age-related changes in expanded clonotypes. Older age coincided with a roughly linear decline in TCR beta diversity per million T cells. Researchers report that TCR beta diversity correlated strongly with naive T cell percentage. PBMCs were not sorted, which prevented a conclusive comparison of naive versus antigen-experienced cells.

Next came a second PCR, run for about 6 to 12 cycles, which used a sample-barcoded 5' primer along with a J-beta primer mix. TCRdb used MiXCR to reprocess the 5' RACE reads, holding one entry per CDR3 protein. The data hold some 800,000 distinct CDR3 sequences, with roughly 44% observed a single time. V was pared by 7 bases and J by 8 bases, with 33 bases between. The length of the CDR3 is 19 residues. CDR1 and CDR2 (germline): SNHLY, FYNNEI. Source material: blood. The chain employs TRBV2 and TRBJ2-1; possibly TRBD1 or TRBD2 for D (5 bases each). The receptor comes from a man aged 60 to 75 in good health. For the CDR3, the DNA is TGTGCCAGCAACACACCTGGTCCCGGGACGCAGAGGCGTTTGGATGAGCAGTTCTTC. Translating gives CASNTPGPGTQRRLDEQFF.